This T cell receptor (beta chain) was sequenced in a study of T cells in Graves' hyperthyroidism and ophthalmopathy. Whole-study context: Peripheral blood specimens were obtained at initial diagnosis, prior to any treatment. General study findings and limits: Before onset, by a median of approximately 6.8 months, the model predicted ophthalmopathy.

This sample holds PBMCs from roughly 10 ml fresh peripheral blood. Regarding this clonotype: No antigen is known for it.

Amplification of TCR beta CDR3 regions was performed using RNA transcripts as template. The HTBI primer set served for first-round RT-PCR of the TCR CDR3. TCRdb passed the multiplex PCR reads through MiXCR, listing each CDR3 protein once. The top ten clones hold 3% to 4% of a sample with a few hundred thousand distinct CDR3 sequences, 15% to 20% of them seen once. The sample taken for sequencing was blood. This TCR was recovered from a woman aged 40-49 years with Graves' ophthalmopathy.

CDR3 coding DNA: TGTGCCAGCAGCCATGGGACAGGCTGGGAAGAGACCCAGTACTTC. This sequence encodes CASSHGTGWEETQYF. This chain joins TRBV6-1 and TRBJ2-5; 8 nucleotides match TRBD1. Germline V gene data show CDR1 as MNHNS and CDR2 as SASEGT. The trim removed 6 bases at V and 3 bases at J, leaving 9 bases unmatched. The CDR3 totals 15 residues.